The next 27 T cell receptor beta chains were all read from a single sample in a study of naive and memory T cell subsets (dated by TCRdb to about 2017). Preparation of the library involved UMI-ligation and nested PCR. Instrument used: Illumina MiSeq. The ligated cDNA was amplified by four rounds of PCR, in which nested alpha and beta constant region primers were used together with the SP2 primer. In-frame beta chains were kept once TCRdb had trimmed the public reads at Q25 with fastp and called clones with MiXCR. Rows with one shared CDR3 protein collapse into an entry with the most common genes and DNA. This sample is represented by about 25,000 distinct CDR3 sequences; around 5.2% of them were singletons. 6% to 9.5% of the sample lies in the top ten. The study described a robust, sensitive protocol for amplifying, sequencing and analyzing TCRs, using 3' ligation of a UMI-containing oligonucleotide to TCR cDNA.

Material for sequencing was blood. These receptors all come from an adult in good health.

This clonotype was picked up a small number of times. This chain uses TRBV14 with TRBJ2-1, with a tentative D call TRBD1 (6 bases). The CDR3 is 13 residues long. The germline CDR1 and CDR2 sequences are SGHDN and FVKESK. The germline V and J ends were trimmed by 4 bases and 4 bases, with 8 bases remaining between them. DNA for the CDR3: TGTGCCAGCAGCCTACAGGGATACAATGAGCAGTTCTTC. This encodes CASSLQGYNEQFF.

This clonotype was picked up many times. The V call is TRBV20-1, the J call TRBJ2-7; 9 positions match TRBD2. This CDR3 has 13 amino acids. Unmatched junction bases numbered 7, after V lost 3 bases and J lost 7 bases. Germline V gene data show CDR1 as DFQATT and CDR2 as SNEGSKA (reference sequence). The CDR3 here is CSASELAGHEQYF. CDR3 DNA: TGCAGTGCTAGTGAGCTAGCGGGACATGAGCAGTACTTC.

This clonotype has a count of ten or more. The chain carries TRBV3-1 and TRBJ1-5; tentative D call: TRBD1 (5 bases). This CDR3 is built from 16 residues. CDR1 and CDR2 from the germline V gene are LGHDT and YNNKEL (reference sequence). Trimming stripped 4 bases from V and 1 base from J, with 14 bases between. CDR3 sequence reads: CASSRGPGTSNQPQHF. CDR3 DNA: TGTGCCAGCAGCCGCGGGCCCGGGACGAGCAATCAGCCCCAGCATTTT.

The table lists this clonotype with many counts. The chain uses TRBV7-8 and TRBJ2-2; 8 bases fit TRBD2. This CDR3 is 17 amino acids long. Germline V gene data show CDR1 as SGHVS and CDR2 as FQNEAQ. V shed 5 bases and J 6 bases; nucleotides not matched to a gene: 14. CDR3 amino acids: CASSPRRVAGSSGELFF. DNA of the CDR3: TGTGCCAGCAGCCCCCGACGGGTAGCGGGATCTTCCGGGGAGCTGTTTTTT. Based on the CDR3 plus reference TRBV7-8 and TRBJ2-2, the full variable domain is GAGVSQSPRYKVAKRGQDVALRCDPISGHVSLFWYQQALGQGPEFLTYFQNEAQLDKSGLPSDRFFAERPEGSVSTLKIQRTQQEDSAVYLCASSPRRVAGSSGELFFGEGSRLTVL.

This clonotype came up many times. The chain employs TRBV21-1 and TRBJ2-7; TRBD1, the table's D call, was not compared with the DNA. TRBV21-1 is shown as a pseudogene. The CDR3 contains 14 residues. The CDR3 here is CASSPRQGRDEQYF. In nucleotides, the CDR3 is TGTGCCAGCAGCCCCCGACAGGGCCGCGACGAGCAGTACTTC.

This clonotype was counted many times. The chain is built from TRBV28 and TRBJ1-1; D is ambiguous. CDR3 length: 15 amino acids. V lost 3 bases to trimming and J lost 0 bases, with 11 bases between them. Germline lookup yields CDR1 MDHEN and CDR2 SYDVKM. The CDR3 bases are TGTGCCAGCAGTTTGACGGCCTCAATGAACACTGAAGCTTTCTTT. Encoded protein: CASSLTASMNTEAFF.

This clonotype was counted between two and nine times. This chain uses TRBV21-1 with TRBJ2-7; no check of the table's D call, TRBD2, against the DNA was made. TRBV21-1 is noted as a pseudogene. The CDR3 has 19 residues. The CDR3 DNA sequence: TGTGCCAGCAGCAAAGGGATTCGCCAGCGGGAGCGCGTTAAGTACGAGCAGTACTTC. Translating it yields CASSKGIRQRERVKYEQYF.

Many counts were recorded for this clonotype. The chain is built from TRBV7-3 and TRBJ2-3, with D uncertain. The CDR3 runs 14 residues. CDR1 is SGHTA, CDR2 FQGTGA, per germline. Trimming stripped 2 bases from V and 0 bases from J, with 6 bases between. The CDR3 spells CASSLGISTDTQYF. In DNA form, the CDR3 reads TGTGCCAGCAGCTTAGGAATAAGCACAGATACGCAGTATTTT.

At least ten counts were recorded for this clonotype. V gene TRBV7-3 combines with J gene TRBJ2-7; D gene unclear. The germline V and J ends were trimmed by 3 bases and 6 bases, with 12 bases remaining between them. Germline V gene data show CDR1 as SGHTA and CDR2 as FQGTGA. CDR3 length: 13 residues. The CDR3 DNA sequence: TGTGCCAGCAGCTTCGACGGCGGAACCGAGCAGTACTTC. This codes for CASSFDGGTEQYF.

This clonotype was seen repeatedly, ten times or more. This chain uses TRBV4-3 with TRBJ2-1; 10 nucleotides line up with TRBD2. Germline V gene sequence: CDR1 LGHNA, CDR2 YSLEER. V was pared by 0 bases and J by 7 bases, with 15 bases of the junction left unmatched. CDR3 size: 19 residues. The chain's CDR3 is CASSQDHRKAGGPGNEQFF. The CDR3 DNA is TGCGCCAGCAGCCAAGATCATCGGAAAGCGGGAGGGCCTGGGAATGAGCAGTTCTTC.

This clonotype was detected a few times. The chain joins TRBV5-6 to TRBJ2-7, with 10 bases identical to TRBD1. The CDR3 loop spans 16 amino acids. Germline V gene sequence: CDR1 SGHDT, CDR2 YYEEEE. Unmatched junction bases numbered 10, after V lost 2 bases and J lost 5 bases. The CDR3 region is CASSFINGTGEHEQYF. CDR3 in DNA: TGTGCCAGCAGCTTTATTAACGGGACAGGGGAGCACGAGCAGTACTTC.

Ten or more counts support this clonotype. V gene TRBV27 combines with J gene TRBJ2-1; 9 nucleotides align to TRBD2. V shed 4 bases, J shed 8 bases, and the junction held 15 bases outside the gene matches. The germline CDR1 and CDR2 sequences are MNHEY and SMNVEV (reference sequence). This CDR3 is 17 amino acids long. CDR3 DNA: TGTGCCAGCAGTTGGCGCCTACCTAGCGGGACTATCGATGAGCAGTTCTTC. Translating it yields CASSWRLPSGTIDEQFF.

This clonotype was seen a few times. J is TRBJ1-2 and V is TRBV7-2; a weak D match, TRBD1 (5 bases). Trimming took 3 bases from V and 6 from J, leaving 17 bases between them. The V gene's germline CDR1 is SGHTA and CDR2 FQGNSA. CDR3 length: 15 residues. The CDR3: CASSFHNKGVHGYTF. The CDR3 DNA follows: TGTGCCAGCAGCTTCCATAACAAAGGGGTTCATGGCTACACCTTC.

This chain connects TRBV5-4 to TRBJ2-5; weak D call: TRBD2 (5 bases). The CDR3 is 13 residues long. Per the germline V gene, CDR1 is SGHNT and CDR2 is YYREEE (reference sequence). The ends were cut back, 2 bases at V and 1 base at J, with 6 bases in the middle. This CDR3 is CASSFRGQETQYF. In DNA, the CDR3 is TGTGCCAGCAGCTTCCGGGGCCAAGAGACCCAGTACTTC. The whole variable domain, remainder taken from reference TRBV5-4 and TRBJ2-5, is ETGVTQSPTHLIKTRGQQVTLRCSSQSGHNTVSWYQQALGQGPQFIFQYYREEENGRGNFPPRFSGLQFPNYSSELNVNALELDDSALYLCASSFRGQETQYFGPGTRLLVL.

In its sample, this clonotype was seen a few times. This chain joins TRBV4-1 and TRBJ2-7; D is unclear. Germline V gene lookup returns CDR1 MGHRA and CDR2 YSYEKL. The V end lost 4 bases, the J end lost 0 bases, and 4 bases lay between the germline ends. The CDR3 is made up of 12 amino acids. CDR3 sequence (DNA): TGCGCCAGCAGCCCACCCTCCTACGAGCAGTACTTC. It encodes CASSPPSYEQYF.

V gene TRBV6-6 combines with J gene TRBJ2-1; 10 positions match TRBD1. J gave up 1 base and V 5 bases, and 8 bases lay outside the gene matches. Germline values: CDR1 MNHNY, CDR2 SVGAGI (reference sequence). This CDR3 is 17 amino acids long. CDR3 sequence reads: CASSDRQGARSYNEQFF. The CDR3 coding sequence is TGTGCCAGCAGTGACCGACAGGGGGCCCGATCCTACAATGAGCAGTTCTTC.

The rearrangement joins TRBV20-1 to TRBJ1-5; D remains ambiguous. This CDR3 has 15 residues. Germline loops: CDR1 DFQATT, CDR2 SNEGSKA (reference sequence). Between the trimmed V and J ends, which lost 0 bases and 0 bases, there was a span of 9 bases. CDR3 DNA: TGCAGTGCTAGAGATCAGGAGTATAGCAATCAGCCCCAGCATTTT. Its protein is CSARDQEYSNQPQHF.

This chain connects TRBV29-1 to TRBJ2-7; 8 bases are shared with TRBD1. The CDR3 runs 16 residues. Trimming at V came to 5 bases and at J to 0 bases, leaving 12 bases not matched to a gene. CDR1 is SQVTM and CDR2 is ANQGSEA in the germline V gene. The CDR3 spells CSVTPGGTRNSYEQYF. For the CDR3, the DNA is TGCAGCGTTACCCCAGGGGGCACCCGAAACTCCTACGAGCAGTACTTC.

This clonotype was counted at least ten times. The gene calls are TRBV5-1 and TRBJ1-1; TRBD1 is a possible D gene (5 bases). Trimming removed 2 bases from V and 0 bases from J, with 17 bases in between. Per germline, CDR1 SGHRS and CDR2 YFSETQ. This CDR3 comprises 17 residues. The CDR3 loop reads CASSFDGTGSMNTEAFF. The CDR3 DNA follows: TGCGCCAGCAGCTTCGACGGGACCGGGTCCATGAACACTGAAGCTTTCTTT.

This clonotype was seen at least ten times. V and J are TRBV7-2 and TRBJ1-1; weak D call: TRBD1 (5 bases). The germline V gene has CDR1 SGHTA and CDR2 FQGNSA. CDR3 length: 15 amino acids. The ends were cut back, 2 bases at V and 2 bases at J, with 12 bases in the middle. The CDR3 sequence is CASSLWGGVNTEAFF. The CDR3 coding sequence is TGTGCCAGCAGCTTATGGGGGGGAGTTAACACTGAAGCTTTCTTT.

This chain connects TRBV12-3 or TRBV12-4 to TRBJ2-5, with D hard to call. Trimming pared 6 bases from V and 4 bases from J, leaving 15 bases between. The CDR3 is 14 residues long. The CDR3 bases are TGTGCCAGCAGCCCCTTTGAGGAGAGAGAGACCCAGTACTTC. It yields the protein CASSPFEERETQYF.

This clonotype was seen many times. This chain links TRBV13 with TRBJ1-1; no clear D gene. V was cut by 4 bases and J by 2 bases, with 5 bases left in between. Germline V CDR1 and CDR2: PRHDT, FYEKMQ (reference sequence). This CDR3 is 12 amino acids long. This CDR3 is CASSSVNTEAFF. CDR3 DNA sequence: TGTGCCAGCAGCTCCGTCAACACTGAAGCTTTCTTT.

This clonotype appeared many times. CDR3 loop: CASSPLWDAGDAYF. The CDR3 DNA sequence: TGTGCCAGCAGCCCCCTTTGGGATGCGGGAGACGCGTACTTC. The chain carries TRBV3-1 and TRBJ2-7, with TRBD2 identical over 7 bases. V gave up 4 bases and J gave up 12 bases; unmatched junction bases: 15. Germline CDR1 reads LGHDT; CDR2 reads YNNKEL (reference sequence). The CDR3 consists of 14 residues.

J is TRBJ2-1 and V is TRBV12-3 or TRBV12-4; D might be TRBD1 (6 bases). The CDR3 is made up of 15 amino acids. Trimming took 2 bases from V and 3 from J, leaving 11 bases between them. For the CDR3, the DNA is TGTGCCAGCAGTTTAAGGCAGGGGCTCTACAATGAGCAGTTCTTC. Amino acids: CASSLRQGLYNEQFF.

This clonotype was seen a handful of times. The V call is TRBV30, the J call TRBJ2-1; 12 bases are shared with TRBD2. The germline gives CDR1 GTSNPN, CDR2 SVGIG (reference sequence). The V segment lost 4 bases and the J segment 5 bases; nucleotides outside the gene matches: 6. The CDR3 has 15 amino acids. The CDR3 coding sequence is TGTGCCTGGACTCCACTAGCGGGAGGTCACAATGAGCAGTTCTTC. Its protein product is CAWTPLAGGHNEQFF.

This clonotype was seen ten or more times. The V gene is TRBV9, the J gene TRBJ2-1; D gene uncertain. Germline lookup yields CDR1 SGDLS and CDR2 YYNGEE. Trimming shortened V by 4 bases and J by 2 bases, and 22 bases separated the two germline ends. The CDR3 covers 18 residues. CDR3 amino acids: CASSLDTFLENPYNEQFF. The CDR3 DNA reads TGTGCCAGCAGCCTTGACACCTTTCTAGAGAATCCCTACAATGAGCAGTTCTTC.

This clonotype was recorded many times. The chain employs TRBV6-2 or TRBV6-3 and TRBJ2-7, with D perhaps matching TRBD1 (6 bases). V lost 4 bases and J lost 0, with 13 bases in between. The CDR3 sequence is 15 residues long. The V gene's germline CDR1 is MNHEY and CDR2 SVGEGT. CDR3 sequence (DNA): TGTGCCAGCAGTTCCGGGACAATGAGCTCCTACGAGCAGTACTTC. This translates into CASSSGTMSSYEQYF.